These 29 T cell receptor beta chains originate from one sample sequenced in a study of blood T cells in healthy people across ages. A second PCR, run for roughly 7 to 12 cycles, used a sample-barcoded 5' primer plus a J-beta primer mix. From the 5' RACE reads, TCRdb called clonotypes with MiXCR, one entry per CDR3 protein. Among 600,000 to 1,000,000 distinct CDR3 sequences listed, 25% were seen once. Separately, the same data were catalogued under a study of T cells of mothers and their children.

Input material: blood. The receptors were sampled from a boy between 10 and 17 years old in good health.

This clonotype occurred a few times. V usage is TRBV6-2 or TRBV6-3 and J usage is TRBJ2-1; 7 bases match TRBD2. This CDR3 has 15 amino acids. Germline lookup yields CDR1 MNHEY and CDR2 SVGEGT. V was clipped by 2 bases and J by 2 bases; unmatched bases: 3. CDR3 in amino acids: CASSYGRGPYNEQFF. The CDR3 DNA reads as TGTGCCAGCAGTTACGGGAGGGGCCCCTACAATGAGCAGTTCTTC.

The CDR3 loop is CASSYQDSGNTIYF. The CDR3 DNA is TGTGCCAGCAGTTACCAGGACTCTGGAAACACCATATATTTT. The V call is TRBV6-6, the J call TRBJ1-3; D gene unclear. The CDR3 has 14 residues. Germline loops: CDR1 MNHNY, CDR2 SVGAGI (reference sequence). Trimming cost V 2 bases and J 0 bases, with 5 bases left between them.

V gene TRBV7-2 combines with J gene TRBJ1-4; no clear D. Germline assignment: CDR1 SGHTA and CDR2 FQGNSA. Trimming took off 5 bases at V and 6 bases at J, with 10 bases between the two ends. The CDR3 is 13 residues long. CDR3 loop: CASSLSLYEKLFF. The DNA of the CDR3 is TGTGCCAGCAGCCTAAGTCTTTATGAAAAACTGTTTTTT.

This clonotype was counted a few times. The CDR3 nucleotides are TGCAGTGCTAGAGATAGCAGACAGGCCAATGAAAAACTGTTTTTT. Translated, it gives CSARDSRQANEKLFF. V gene TRBV20-1 combines with J gene TRBJ1-4; D perhaps matches TRBD1 (6 bases). The CDR3 length is 15 residues. V was trimmed by 0 bases and J by 5 bases, leaving 13 bases between them. Germline CDR1 reads DFQATT; CDR2 reads SNEGSKA (reference sequence).

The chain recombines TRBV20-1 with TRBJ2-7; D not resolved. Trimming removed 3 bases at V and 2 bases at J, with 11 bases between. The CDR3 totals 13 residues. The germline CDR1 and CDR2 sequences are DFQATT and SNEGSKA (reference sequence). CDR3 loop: CSARPRSTYEQYF. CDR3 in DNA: TGCAGTGCTAGGCCCAGGTCGACCTACGAGCAGTACTTC.

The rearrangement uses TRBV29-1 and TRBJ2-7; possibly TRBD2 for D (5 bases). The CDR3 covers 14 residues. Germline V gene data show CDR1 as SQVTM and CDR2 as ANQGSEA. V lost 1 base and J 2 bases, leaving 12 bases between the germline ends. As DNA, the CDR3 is TGCAGCGTTGAAGGAGGGAGTAGCGCCTACGAGCAGTACTTC. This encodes CSVEGGSSAYEQYF.

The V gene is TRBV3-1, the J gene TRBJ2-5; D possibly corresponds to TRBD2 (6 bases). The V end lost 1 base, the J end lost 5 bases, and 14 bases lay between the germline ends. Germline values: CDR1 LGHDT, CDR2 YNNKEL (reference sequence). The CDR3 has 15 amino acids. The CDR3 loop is CASSQGGLLAETQYF. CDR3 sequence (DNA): TGTGCCAGCAGCCAAGGGGGGTTGCTAGCGGAGACCCAGTACTTC.

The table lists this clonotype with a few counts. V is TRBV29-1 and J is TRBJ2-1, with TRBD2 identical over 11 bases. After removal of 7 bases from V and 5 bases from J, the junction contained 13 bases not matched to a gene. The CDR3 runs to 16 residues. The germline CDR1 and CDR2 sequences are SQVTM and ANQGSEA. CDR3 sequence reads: CSATVAGGQTDNEQFF. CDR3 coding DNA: TGCAGCGCCACGGTAGCGGGAGGGCAAACTGACAATGAGCAGTTCTTC.

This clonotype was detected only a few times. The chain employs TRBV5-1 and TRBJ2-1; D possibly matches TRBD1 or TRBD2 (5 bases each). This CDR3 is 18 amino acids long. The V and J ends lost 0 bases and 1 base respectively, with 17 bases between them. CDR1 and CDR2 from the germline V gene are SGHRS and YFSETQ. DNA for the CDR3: TGCGCCAGCAGCTTGGGAGGGGACCGGGCGGGTTCCTACAATGAGCAGTTCTTC. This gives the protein CASSLGGDRAGSYNEQFF.

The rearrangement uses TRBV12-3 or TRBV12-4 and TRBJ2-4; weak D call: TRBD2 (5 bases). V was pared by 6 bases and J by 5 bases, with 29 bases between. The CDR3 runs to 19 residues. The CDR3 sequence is CASSRKFGAARGRENIQYF. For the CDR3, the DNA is TGTGCCAGCAGCCGAAAGTTTGGCGCTGCTCGGGGAAGGGAAAACATTCAGTACTTC.

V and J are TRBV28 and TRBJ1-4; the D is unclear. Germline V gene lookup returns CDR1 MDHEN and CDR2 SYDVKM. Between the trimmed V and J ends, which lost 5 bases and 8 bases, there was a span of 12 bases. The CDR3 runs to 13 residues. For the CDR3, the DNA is TGTGCCAGCAGTGGAGGTTTCGGAGAAAAACTGTTTTTT. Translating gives CASSGGFGEKLFF.

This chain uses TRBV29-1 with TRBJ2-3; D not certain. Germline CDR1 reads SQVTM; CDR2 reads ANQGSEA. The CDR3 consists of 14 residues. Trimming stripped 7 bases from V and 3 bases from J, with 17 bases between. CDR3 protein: CSGWWTLRTDTQYF. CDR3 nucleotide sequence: TGCAGCGGCTGGTGGACCCTTAGGACAGATACGCAGTATTTT.

As DNA, the CDR3 is TGCGCCAGCAGCCAAGACATCATACTAACCTACGAGCAGTACTTC. It yields the protein CASSQDIILTYEQYF. V and J are TRBV4-3 and TRBJ2-5; no firm D call. The DNA end lines up better with TRBJ2-7; the J call may be wrong. The CDR3 has 15 residues. Germline CDR1 is LGHNA and CDR2 is YSLEER.

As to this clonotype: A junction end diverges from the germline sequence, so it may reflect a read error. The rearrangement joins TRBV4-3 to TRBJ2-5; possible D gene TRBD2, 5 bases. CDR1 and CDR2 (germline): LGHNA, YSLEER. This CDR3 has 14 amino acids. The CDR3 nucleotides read TGCGCCGGCAGCCAAGATCGGGGTGGTTCGGCCCAGTACTTC. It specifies CAGSQDRGGSAQYF.

CDR3 DNA sequence: TGTGCCAGCAGTCCTGACTCTGGGGGATACGAGCAGTACTTC. It yields the protein CASSPDSGGYEQYF. The chain joins TRBV6-5 to TRBJ2-7; either TRBD1 or TRBD2 may supply D (5 bases each). This CDR3 is 14 amino acids long. CDR1 and CDR2 from the germline V gene are MNHEY and SVGAGI. With 5 bases removed from V and 4 bases from J, the gap between germline ends came to 15 bases.

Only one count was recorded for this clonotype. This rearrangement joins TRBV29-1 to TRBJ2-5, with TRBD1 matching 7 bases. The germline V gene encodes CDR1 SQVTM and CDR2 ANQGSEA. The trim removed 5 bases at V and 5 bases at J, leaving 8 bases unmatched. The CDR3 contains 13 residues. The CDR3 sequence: CSVTGRGLETQYF. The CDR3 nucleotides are TGCAGCGTTACGGGTAGGGGGCTGGAGACCCAGTACTTC.

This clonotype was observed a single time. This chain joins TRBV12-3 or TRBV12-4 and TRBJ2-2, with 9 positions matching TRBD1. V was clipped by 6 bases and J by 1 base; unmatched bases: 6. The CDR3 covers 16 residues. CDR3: CASRPDRGKNTGELFF. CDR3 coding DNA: TGTGCCAGCAGACCGGACAGGGGAAAGAACACCGGGGAGCTGTTTTTT.

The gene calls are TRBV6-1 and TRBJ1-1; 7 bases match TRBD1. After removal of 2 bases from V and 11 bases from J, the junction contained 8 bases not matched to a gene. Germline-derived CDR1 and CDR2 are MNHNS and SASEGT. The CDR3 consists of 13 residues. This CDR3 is CASSERGRGRAFF. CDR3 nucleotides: TGTGCCAGCAGTGAAAGAGGCAGGGGGAGGGCTTTCTTT.

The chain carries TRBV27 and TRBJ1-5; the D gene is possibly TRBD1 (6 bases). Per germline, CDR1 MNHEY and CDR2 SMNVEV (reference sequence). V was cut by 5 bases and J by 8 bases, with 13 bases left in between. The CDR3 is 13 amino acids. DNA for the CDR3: TGTGCCAGCAGTATCCGGGGGCGGGAGCCCCAGCATTTT. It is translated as CASSIRGREPQHF.

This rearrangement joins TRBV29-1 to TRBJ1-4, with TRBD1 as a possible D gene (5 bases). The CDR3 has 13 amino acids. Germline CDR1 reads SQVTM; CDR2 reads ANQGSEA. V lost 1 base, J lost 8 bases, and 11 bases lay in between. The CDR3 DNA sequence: TGCAGCGTTGAAGGGGGGGTAGGGGAAAAACTGTTTTTT. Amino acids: CSVEGGVGEKLFF. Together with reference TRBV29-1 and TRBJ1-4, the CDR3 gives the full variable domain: SAVISQKPSRDICQRGTSLTIQCQVDSQVTMMFWYRQQPGQSLTLIATANQGSEATYESGFVIDKFPISRPNLTFSTLTVSNMSPEDSSIYLCSVEGGVGEKLFFGSGTQLSVL.

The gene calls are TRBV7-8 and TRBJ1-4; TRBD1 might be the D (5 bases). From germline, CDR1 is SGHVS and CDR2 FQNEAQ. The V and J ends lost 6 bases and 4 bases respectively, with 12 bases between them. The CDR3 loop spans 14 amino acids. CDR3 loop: CASSYRGHNEKLFF. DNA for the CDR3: TGTGCCAGCAGTTACCGGGGCCATAATGAAAAACTGTTTTTT.

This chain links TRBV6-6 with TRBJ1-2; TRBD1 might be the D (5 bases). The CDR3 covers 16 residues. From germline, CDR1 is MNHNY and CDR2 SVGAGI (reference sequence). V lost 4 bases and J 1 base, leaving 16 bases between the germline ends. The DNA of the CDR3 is TGTGCCAGCAGTTTAGGGACGGCCCCTTTTAACTATGGCTACACCTTC. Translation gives CASSLGTAPFNYGYTF.

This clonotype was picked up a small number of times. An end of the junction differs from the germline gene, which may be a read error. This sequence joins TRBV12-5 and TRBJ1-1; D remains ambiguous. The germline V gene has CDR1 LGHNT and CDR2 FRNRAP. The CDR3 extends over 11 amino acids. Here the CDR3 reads CASGFSPRVVF. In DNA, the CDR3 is TGTGCTAGTGGTTTCTCTCCCCGGGTGGTCTTT.

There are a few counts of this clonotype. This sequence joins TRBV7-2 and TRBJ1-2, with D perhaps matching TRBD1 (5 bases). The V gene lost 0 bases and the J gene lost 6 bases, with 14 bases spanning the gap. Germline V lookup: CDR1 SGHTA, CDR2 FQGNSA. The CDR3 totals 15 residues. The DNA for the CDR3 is TGTGCCAGCAGCTTAGCGCTGGGGGGAGGGGATGGCTACACCTTC. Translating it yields CASSLALGGGDGYTF.

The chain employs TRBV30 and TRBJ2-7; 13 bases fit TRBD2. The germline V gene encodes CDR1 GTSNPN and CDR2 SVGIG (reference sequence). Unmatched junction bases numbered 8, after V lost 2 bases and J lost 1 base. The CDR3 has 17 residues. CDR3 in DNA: TGTGCCTGGAGTCCAACACGGACTAGCGGGGGATCCTACGAGCAGTACTTC. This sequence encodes CAWSPTRTSGGSYEQYF.

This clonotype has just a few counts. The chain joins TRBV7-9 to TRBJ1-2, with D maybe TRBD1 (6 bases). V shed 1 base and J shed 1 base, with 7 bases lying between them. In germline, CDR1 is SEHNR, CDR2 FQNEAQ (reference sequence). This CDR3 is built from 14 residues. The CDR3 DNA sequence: TGTGCCAGCAGCTTAGAGGGGGTTAACTATGGCTACACCTTC. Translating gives CASSLEGVNYGYTF.

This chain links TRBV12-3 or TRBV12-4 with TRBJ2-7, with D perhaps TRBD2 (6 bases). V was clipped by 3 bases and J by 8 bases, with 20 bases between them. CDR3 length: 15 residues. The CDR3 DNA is TGTGCCAGCAGTTTTGAGGGTAGCGGTGCCTATAAGCAGTACTTC. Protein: CASSFEGSGAYKQYF.

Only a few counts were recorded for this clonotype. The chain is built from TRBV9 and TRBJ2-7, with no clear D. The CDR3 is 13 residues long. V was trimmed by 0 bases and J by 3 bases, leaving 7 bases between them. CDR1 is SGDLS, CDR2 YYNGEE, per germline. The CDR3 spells CASSVASDYEQYF. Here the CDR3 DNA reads TGTGCCAGCAGCGTAGCTTCAGACTACGAGCAGTACTTC. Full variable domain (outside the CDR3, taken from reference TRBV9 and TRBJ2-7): DSGVTQTPKHLITATGQRVTLRCSPRSGDLSVYWYQQSLDQGLQFLIQYYNGEERAKGNILERFSAQQFPDLHSELNLSSLELGDSALYFCASSVASDYEQYFGPGTRLTVT.

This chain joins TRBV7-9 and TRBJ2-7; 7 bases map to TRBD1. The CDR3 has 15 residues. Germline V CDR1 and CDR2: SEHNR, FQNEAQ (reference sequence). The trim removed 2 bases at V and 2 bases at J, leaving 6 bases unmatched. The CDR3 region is CASSLYPGGTYEQYF. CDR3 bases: TGTGCCAGCAGCTTATATCCAGGGGGAACCTACGAGCAGTACTTC. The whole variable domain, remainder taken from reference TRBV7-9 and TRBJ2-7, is DTGVSQNPRHKITKRGQNVTFRCDPISEHNRLYWYRQTLGQGPEFLTYFQNEAQLEKSRLLSDRFSAERPKGSFSTLEIQRTEQGDSAMYLCASSLYPGGTYEQYFGPGTRLTVT.